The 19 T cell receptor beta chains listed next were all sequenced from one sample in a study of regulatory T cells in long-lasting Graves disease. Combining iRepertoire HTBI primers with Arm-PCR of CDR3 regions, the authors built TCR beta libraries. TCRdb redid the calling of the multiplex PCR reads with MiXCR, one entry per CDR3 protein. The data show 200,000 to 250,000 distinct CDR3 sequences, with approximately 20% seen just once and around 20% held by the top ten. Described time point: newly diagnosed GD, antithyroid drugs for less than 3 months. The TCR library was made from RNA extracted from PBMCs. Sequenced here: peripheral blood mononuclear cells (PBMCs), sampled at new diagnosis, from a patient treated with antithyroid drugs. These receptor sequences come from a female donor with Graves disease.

The DNA for the CDR3 is TGTGCCAGCCTGGACGGCTTTTTCCCCTATGGCTACACCTTC. This sequence encodes CASLDGFFPYGYTF. V usage is TRBV19 and J usage is TRBJ1-2; D is ambiguous. The ends were cut back, 9 bases at V and 4 bases at J, with 18 bases in the middle. The CDR3 is made up of 14 amino acids. Germline lookup yields CDR1 LNHDA and CDR2 SQIVND (reference sequence).

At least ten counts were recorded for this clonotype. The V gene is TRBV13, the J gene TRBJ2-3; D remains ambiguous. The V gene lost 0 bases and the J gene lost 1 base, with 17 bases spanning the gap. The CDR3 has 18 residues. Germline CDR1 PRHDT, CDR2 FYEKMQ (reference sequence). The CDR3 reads CASSLGELLRARTDTQYF. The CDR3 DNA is TGTGCCAGCAGCTTAGGAGAGCTTCTTCGGGCTCGCACAGATACGCAGTATTTT.

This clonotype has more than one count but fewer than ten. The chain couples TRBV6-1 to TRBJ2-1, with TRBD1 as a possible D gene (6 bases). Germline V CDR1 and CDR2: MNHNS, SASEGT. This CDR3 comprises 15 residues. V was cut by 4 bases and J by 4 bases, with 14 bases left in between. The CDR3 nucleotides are TGTGCCAGCAGTGGATCCGGGACACCATACAATGAGCAGTTCTTC. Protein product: CASSGSGTPYNEQFF.

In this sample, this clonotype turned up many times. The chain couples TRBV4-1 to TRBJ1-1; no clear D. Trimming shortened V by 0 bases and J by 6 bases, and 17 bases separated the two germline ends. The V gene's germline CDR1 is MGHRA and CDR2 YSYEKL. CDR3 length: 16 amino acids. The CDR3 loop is CASSQDSMLRLAEAFF. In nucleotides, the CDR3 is TGCGCCAGCAGCCAAGATTCGATGCTCAGGCTCGCTGAAGCTTTCTTT.

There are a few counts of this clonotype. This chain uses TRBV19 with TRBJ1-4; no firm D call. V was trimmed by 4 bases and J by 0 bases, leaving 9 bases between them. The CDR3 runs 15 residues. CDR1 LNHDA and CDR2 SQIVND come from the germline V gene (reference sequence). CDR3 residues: CASSRATATNEKLFF. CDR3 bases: TGTGCCAGTAGTAGGGCAACTGCAACTAATGAAAAACTGTTTTTT.

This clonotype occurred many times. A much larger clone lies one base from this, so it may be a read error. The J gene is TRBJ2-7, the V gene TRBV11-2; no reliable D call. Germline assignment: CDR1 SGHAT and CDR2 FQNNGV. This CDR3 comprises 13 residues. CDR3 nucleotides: TGTGCCAGCAGCTTAGGGCTCTCCTACGAGCAGCACTTC. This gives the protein CASSLGLSYEQHF.

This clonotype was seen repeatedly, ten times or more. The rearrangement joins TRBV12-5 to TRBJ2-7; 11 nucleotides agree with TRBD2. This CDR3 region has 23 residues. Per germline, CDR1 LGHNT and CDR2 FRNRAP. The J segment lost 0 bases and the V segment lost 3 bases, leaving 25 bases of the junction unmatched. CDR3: CASGFYRAVNSGRALTLSYEQYF. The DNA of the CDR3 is TGTGCTAGTGGTTTCTACAGGGCGGTAAATAGCGGGAGGGCCCTCACCCTCTCCTACGAGCAGTACTTC.

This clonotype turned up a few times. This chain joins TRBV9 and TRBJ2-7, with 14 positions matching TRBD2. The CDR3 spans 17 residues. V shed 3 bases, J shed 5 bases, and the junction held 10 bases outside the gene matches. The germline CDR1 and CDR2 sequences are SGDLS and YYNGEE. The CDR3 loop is CASSDSPGLAGVHEQYF. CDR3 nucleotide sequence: TGTGCCAGCAGCGACTCCCCGGGACTAGCGGGAGTACACGAGCAGTACTTC.

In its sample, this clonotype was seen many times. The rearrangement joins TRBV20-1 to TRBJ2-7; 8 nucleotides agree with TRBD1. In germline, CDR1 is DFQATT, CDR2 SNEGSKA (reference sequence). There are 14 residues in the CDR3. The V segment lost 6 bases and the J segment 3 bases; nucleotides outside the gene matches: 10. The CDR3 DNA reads TGCAGTGCACAAAAATACAGGGGGATCTACGAGCAGTACTTC. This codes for CSAQKYRGIYEQYF.

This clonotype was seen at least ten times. The CDR3 DNA reads as TGTGCTAGTGCCGCAGCAGGGATGCGGACTGTATCCTACGAGCAGTACTTC. Protein sequence: CASAAAGMRTVSYEQYF. The V call is TRBV12-5, the J call TRBJ2-7; the D gene could be TRBD1 or TRBD2 (5 bases each). Germline V gene data show CDR1 as LGHNT and CDR2 as FRNRAP. V dropped 7 bases and J dropped 1 base, with 23 bases sitting between them. The CDR3 is 17 residues long.

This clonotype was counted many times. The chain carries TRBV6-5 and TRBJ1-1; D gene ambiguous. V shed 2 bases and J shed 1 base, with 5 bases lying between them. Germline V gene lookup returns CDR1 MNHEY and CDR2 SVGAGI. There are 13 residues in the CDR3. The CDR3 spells CASSYGRNTEAFF. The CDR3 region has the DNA TGTGCCAGCAGTTACGGGAGGAACACTGAAGCTTTCTTT.

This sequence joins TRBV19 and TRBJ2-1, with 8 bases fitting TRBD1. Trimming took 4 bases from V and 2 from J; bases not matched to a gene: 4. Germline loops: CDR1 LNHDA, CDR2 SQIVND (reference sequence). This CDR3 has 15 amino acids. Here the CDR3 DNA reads TGTGCCAGTAGTACCAGGGGGCACACCTACAATGAGCAGTTCTTC. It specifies CASSTRGHTYNEQFF.

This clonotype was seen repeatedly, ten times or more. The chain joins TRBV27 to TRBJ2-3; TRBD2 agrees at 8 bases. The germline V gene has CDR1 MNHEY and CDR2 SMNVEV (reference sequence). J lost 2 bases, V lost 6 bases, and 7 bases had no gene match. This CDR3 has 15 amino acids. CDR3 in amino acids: CASSEIAGFTDTQYF. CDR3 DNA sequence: TGTGCCAGCAGCGAAATAGCGGGATTCACAGATACGCAGTATTTT.

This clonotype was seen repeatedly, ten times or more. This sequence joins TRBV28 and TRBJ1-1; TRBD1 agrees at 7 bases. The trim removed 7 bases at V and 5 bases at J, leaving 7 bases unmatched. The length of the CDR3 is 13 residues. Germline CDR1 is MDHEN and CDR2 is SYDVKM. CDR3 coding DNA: TGTGCCAGCAACCCGACAGGGAGGACTGAAGCTTTCTTT. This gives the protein CASNPTGRTEAFF.

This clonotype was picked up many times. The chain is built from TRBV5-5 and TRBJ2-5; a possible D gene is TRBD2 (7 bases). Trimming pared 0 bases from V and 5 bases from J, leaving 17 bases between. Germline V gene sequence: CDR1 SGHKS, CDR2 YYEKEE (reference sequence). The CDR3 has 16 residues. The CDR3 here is CASSLEGGGVPETQYF. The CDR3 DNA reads TGTGCCAGCAGCTTGGAGGGAGGGGGAGTCCCCGAGACCCAGTACTTC.

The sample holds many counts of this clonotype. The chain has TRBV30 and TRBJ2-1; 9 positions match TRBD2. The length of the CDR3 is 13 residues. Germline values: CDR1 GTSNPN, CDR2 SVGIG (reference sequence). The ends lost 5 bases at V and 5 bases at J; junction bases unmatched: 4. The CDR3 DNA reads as TGTGCCTGGGGGACTAGCCTCCACAATGAGCAGTTCTTC. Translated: CAWGTSLHNEQFF.

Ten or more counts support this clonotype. The CDR3 is CATRDRGFDEQYF. CDR3 sequence (DNA): TGTGCCACCAGGGACAGGGGGTTCGACGAGCAGTACTTC. The chain joins TRBV27 to TRBJ2-7, with TRBD1 identical over 11 bases. The CDR3 consists of 13 residues. J gave up 5 bases and V 10 bases, and 7 bases lay outside the gene matches. Germline-derived CDR1 and CDR2 are MNHEY and SMNVEV (reference sequence).

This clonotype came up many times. The CDR3 nucleotides are TGCGCCAGCAGCTTGTTCGTAGGAACCCATAACACCGGGGAGCTGTTTTTT. Encoded protein: CASSLFVGTHNTGELFF. The chain couples TRBV5-1 to TRBJ2-2, with unresolved D. Germline V gene sequence: CDR1 SGHRS, CDR2 YFSETQ. Trimming shortened V by 1 base and J by 2 bases, and 15 bases separated the two germline ends. This CDR3 is 17 amino acids long.

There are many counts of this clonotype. CDR3 in amino acids: CATSDPSTGNTEAFF. Here the CDR3 DNA reads TGTGCCACCAGTGACCCGTCGACAGGGAACACTGAAGCTTTCTTT. The V gene is TRBV24-1, the J gene TRBJ1-1, with a weak D call TRBD1 (6 bases). The length of the CDR3 is 15 residues. The V end lost 4 bases, the J end lost 1 base, and 12 bases lay between the germline ends. Per germline, CDR1 KGHDR and CDR2 SFDVKD.